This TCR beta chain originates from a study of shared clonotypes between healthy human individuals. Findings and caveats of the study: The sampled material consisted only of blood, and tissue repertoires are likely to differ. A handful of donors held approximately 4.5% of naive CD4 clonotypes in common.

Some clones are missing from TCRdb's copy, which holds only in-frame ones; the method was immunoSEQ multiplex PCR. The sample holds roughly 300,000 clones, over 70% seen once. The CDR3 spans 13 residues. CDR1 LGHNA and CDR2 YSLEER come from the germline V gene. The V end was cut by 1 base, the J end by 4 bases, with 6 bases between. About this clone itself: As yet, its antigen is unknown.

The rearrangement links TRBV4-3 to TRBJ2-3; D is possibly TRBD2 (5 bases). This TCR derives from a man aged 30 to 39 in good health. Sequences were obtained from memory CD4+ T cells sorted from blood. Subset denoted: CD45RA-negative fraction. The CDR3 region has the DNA TGCGCCAGCAGCCAAGGGCGGGCAGATACGCAGTATTTT. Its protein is CASSQGRADTQYF.